The subject of this entry is one T cell receptor (beta chain). This entry is derived from a study of T cell responses to AZD1222 COVID-19 vaccine. Data came from immunoSEQ multiplex PCR; TCRdb stores just in-frame clones and leaves some out. The sample records 130,000 or so clones, 70% to 90% being singletons. CDR1 LGHDT and CDR2 YNNKEL come from the germline V gene (reference sequence). V lost 4 bases to trimming and J lost 4 bases; unmatched junction nucleotides: 2. The CDR3 extends over 13 amino acids. The sequencing used peripheral blood, collected 28 days after the second AZD1222 dose. The genes are TRBV3-1 (or the pseudogene TRBV3-2) and TRBJ1-1; TRBD1 matches 8 bases. This TCR derives from an adult who received the AZD1222 COVID-19 vaccine. DNA for the CDR3: TGTGCCAGCAGCCTGACAGGGGTCACTGAAGCTTTCTTT. It encodes CASSLTGVTEAFF.